This T cell receptor beta chain comes out of a study of low-dose radiotherapy and immunotherapy resistance in tumors. Study in general: Treatment consisted of nivolumab 240 mg every two weeks and ipilimumab 1 mg/kg every six weeks, given intravenously to patients. The study gave patients oral aspirin 300 mg daily for four cycles from cycle 1 day 1. Given every two weeks, intravenous cyclophosphamide 200 mg/m2 preceded radiation and immunotherapy by one day.

The sample's time point: before trial treatment. Nivolumab, ipilimumab, aspirin, low-dose cyclophosphamide and low-dose radiotherapy were all administered to the donors. Alpha- and beta-chain coverage of first-strand cDNA came from TRAV- and TRBV-specific primers. A roughly 19-cycle PCR with a constant-region primer and V-primer adapter amplified TCRs. MiXCR was run by TCRdb on the reads, yielding one entry per CDR3 protein. Of tens of thousands of distinct CDR3 sequences listed, roughly 29% are singletons. V was trimmed by 3 bases and J by 0 bases, leaving 5 bases between them. The CDR3 is made up of 13 amino acids.

This receptor was obtained from a male donor with rectosigmoid adenocarcinoma. This rearrangement joins TRBV12-3 or TRBV12-4 to TRBJ2-5; D is ambiguous. Sequenced here: PBMCs, sampled before treatment. The CDR3 protein is CASSFNYQETQYF. CDR3 DNA sequence: TGTGCCAGCAGTTTTAACTACCAAGAGACCCAGTACTTC.